This record looks at one TCR beta chain sequence and its context. What it binds is not known. The sample is drawn from a study of human T cells and chemical hapten exposure. TCRdb re-analysed the RACE reads in MiXCR, keeping a single row per CDR3 protein. The table has some 350,000 distinct CDR3 sequences, about 6.3% seen once. Time point described: patch test 2, 6 weeks after DPC sensitization. The treatment denotes: therapeutic diphenylcyclopropenone sensitization with weekly scalp DPC. It was from unfractionated whole blood that total RNA was extracted. CDR3 length: 12 amino acids. V gave up 3 bases and J gave up 7 bases; unmatched junction bases: 2. CDR1 is SEHNR and CDR2 is FQNEAQ in the germline V gene (reference sequence). Notes on the study in general: High-frequency TCRs, those above 1 in 1000, stayed the same after DPC sensitization.

The material was whole blood, obtained in connection with sensitization to the hapten diphenylcyclopropenone (DPC). This clonotype originated in a young woman with alopecia areata. Some clones in this sample may be carry-over from other donors' samples. The chain carries TRBV7-9 and TRBJ1-1; TRBD1 matches 7 bases. Here the CDR3 reads CASSFGQVEAFF. The CDR3, as DNA: TGTGCCAGCAGCTTTGGACAGGTTGAAGCTTTCTTT.